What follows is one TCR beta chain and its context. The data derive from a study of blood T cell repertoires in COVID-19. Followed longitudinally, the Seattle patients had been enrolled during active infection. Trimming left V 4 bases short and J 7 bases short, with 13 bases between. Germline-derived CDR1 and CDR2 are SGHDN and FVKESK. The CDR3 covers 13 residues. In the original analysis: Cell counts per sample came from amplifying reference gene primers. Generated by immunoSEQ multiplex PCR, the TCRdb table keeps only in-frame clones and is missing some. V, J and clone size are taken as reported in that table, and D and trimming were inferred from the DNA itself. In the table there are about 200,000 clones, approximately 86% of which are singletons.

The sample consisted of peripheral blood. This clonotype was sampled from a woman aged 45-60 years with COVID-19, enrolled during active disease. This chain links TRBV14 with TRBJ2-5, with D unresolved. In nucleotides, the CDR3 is TGTGCCAGCAGCCTACATAGCTGGCGGACCCAGTACTTC. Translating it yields CASSLHSWRTQYF.